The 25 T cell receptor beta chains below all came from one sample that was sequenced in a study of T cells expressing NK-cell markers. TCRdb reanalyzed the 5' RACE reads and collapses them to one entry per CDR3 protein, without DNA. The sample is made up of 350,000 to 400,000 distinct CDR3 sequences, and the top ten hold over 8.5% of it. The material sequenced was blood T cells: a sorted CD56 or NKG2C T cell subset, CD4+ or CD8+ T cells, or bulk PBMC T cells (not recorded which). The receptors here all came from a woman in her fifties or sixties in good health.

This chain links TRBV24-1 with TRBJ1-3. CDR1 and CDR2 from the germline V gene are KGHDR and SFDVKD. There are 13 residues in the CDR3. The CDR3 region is CATSDRPGNTIYF.

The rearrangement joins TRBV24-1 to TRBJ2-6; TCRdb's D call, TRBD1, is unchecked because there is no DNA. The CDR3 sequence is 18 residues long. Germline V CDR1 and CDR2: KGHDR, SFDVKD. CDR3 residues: CATSDRGQGNSGANVLTF.

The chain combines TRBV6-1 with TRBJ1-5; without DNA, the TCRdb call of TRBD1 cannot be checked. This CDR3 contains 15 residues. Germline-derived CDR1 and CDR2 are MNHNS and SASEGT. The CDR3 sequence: CASSVTGSSNQPQHF.

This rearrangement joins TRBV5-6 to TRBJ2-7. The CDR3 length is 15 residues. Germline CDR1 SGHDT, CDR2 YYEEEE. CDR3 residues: CASSLSTLPSYEQYF. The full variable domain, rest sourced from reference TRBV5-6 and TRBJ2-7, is DAGVTQSPTHLIKTRGQQVTLRCSPKSGHDTVSWYQQALGQGPQFIFQYYEEEERQRGNFPDRFSGHQFPNYSSELNVNALLLGDSALYLCASSLSTLPSYEQYFGPGTRLTVT.

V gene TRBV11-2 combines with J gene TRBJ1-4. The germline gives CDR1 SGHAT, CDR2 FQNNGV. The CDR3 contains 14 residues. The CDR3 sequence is CASSLVGFREKLFF.

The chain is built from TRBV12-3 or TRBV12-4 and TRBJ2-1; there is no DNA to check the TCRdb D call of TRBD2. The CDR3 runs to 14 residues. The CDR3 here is CASSRLAANNEQFF.

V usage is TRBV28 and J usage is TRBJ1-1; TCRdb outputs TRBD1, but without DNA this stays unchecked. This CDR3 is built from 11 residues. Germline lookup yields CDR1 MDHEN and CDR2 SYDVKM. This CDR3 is CATQGTTEAFF. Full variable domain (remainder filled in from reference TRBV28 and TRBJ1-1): DVKVTQSSRYLVKRTGEKVFLECVQDMDHENMFWYRQDPGLGLRLIYFSYDVKMKEKGDIPEGYSVSREKKERFSLILESASTNQTSMYLCATQGTTEAFFGQGTRLTVV.

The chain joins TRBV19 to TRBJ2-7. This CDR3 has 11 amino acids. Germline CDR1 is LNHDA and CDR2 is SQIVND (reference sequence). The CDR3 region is CASFGGVEQYF. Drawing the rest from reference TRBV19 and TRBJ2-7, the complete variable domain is DGGITQSPKYLFRKEGQNVTLSCEQNLNHDAMYWYRQDPGQGLRLIYYSQIVNDFQKGDIAEGYSVSREKKESFPLTVTSAQKNPTAFYLCASFGGVEQYFGPGTRLTVT.

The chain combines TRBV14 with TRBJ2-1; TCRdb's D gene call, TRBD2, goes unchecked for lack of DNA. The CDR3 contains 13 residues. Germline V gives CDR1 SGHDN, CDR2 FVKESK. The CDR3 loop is CASSHGRGDEQFF.

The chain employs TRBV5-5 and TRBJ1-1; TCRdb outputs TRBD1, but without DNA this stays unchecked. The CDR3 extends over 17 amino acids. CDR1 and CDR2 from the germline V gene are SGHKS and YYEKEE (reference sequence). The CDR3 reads CAARRGSGGLGNTEAFF.

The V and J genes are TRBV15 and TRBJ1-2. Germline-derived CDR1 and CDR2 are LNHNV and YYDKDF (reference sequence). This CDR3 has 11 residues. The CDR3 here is CATKADYGYTF.

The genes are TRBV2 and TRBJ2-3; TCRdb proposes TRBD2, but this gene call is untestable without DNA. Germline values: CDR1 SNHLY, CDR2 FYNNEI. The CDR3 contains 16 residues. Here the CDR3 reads CASSGRIAGVTDTQYF.

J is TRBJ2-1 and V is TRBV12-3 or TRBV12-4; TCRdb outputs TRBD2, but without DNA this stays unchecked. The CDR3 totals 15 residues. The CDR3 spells CASSFGGRLRDEQFF.

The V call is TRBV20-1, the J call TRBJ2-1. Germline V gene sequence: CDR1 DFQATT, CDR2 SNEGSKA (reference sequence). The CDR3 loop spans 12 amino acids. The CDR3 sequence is CSARGYTNEQFF.

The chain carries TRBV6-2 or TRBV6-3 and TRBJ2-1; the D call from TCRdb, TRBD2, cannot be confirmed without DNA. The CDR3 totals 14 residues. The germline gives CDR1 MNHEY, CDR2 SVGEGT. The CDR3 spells CASSQLDWVNEQFF.

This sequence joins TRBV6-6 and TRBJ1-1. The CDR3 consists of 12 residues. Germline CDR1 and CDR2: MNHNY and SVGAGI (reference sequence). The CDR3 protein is CATRRMNTEAFF.

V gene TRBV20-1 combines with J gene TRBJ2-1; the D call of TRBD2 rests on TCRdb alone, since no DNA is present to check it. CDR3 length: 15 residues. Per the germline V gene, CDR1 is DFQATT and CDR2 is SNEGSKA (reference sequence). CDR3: CSARDPLAGVFEQFF.

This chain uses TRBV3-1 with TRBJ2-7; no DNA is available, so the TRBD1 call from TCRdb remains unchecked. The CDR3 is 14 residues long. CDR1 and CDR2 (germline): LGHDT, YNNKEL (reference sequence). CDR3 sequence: CASSQVGENGEQYF.

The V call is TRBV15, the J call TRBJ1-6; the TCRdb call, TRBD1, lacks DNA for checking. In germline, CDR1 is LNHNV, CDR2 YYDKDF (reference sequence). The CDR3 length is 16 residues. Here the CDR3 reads CATSRDRGRTNSPLHF.

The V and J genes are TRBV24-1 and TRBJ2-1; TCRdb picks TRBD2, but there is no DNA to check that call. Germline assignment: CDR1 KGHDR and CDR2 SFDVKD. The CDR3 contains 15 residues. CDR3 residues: CATRGTFGSYNEQFF.

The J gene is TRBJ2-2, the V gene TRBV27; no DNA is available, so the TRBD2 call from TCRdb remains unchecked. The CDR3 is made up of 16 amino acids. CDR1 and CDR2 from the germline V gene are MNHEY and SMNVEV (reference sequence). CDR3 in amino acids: CASSWASGKNTGELFF.

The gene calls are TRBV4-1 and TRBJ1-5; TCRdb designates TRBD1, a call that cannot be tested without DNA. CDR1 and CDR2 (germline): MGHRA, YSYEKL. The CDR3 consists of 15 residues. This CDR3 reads CASSQRQGPDQPQHF.

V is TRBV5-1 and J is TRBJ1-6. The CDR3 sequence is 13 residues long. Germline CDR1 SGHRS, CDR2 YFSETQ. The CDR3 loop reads CASSSLYNSPLHF.

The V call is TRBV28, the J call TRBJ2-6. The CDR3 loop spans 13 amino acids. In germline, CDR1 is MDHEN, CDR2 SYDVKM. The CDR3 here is CAIGSSGANVLTF. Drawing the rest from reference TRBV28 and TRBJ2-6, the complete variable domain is DVKVTQSSRYLVKRTGEKVFLECVQDMDHENMFWYRQDPGLGLRLIYFSYDVKMKEKGDIPEGYSVSREKKERFSLILESASTNQTSMYLCAIGSSGANVLTFGAGSRLTVL.

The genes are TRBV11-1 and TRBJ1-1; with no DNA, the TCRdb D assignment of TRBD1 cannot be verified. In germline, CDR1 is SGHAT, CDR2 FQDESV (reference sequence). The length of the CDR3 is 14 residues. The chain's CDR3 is CASRYDRGNTEAFF.